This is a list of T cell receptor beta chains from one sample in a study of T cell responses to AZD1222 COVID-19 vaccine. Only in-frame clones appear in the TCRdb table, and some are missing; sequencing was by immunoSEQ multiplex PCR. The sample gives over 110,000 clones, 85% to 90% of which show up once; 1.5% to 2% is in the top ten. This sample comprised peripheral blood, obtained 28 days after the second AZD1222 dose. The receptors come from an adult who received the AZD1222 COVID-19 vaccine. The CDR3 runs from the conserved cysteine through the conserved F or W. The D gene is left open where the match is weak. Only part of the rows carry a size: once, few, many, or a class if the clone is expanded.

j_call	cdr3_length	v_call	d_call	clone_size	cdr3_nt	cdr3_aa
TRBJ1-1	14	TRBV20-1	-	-	TGCAGTGCTAGTCCGACAGTCGGGAACACTGAAGCTTTCTTT	CSASPTVGNTEAFF
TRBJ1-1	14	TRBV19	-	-	TGTGCCAGTAGTATCACCTCAGCGAACACTGAAGCTTTCTTT	CASSITSANTEAFF
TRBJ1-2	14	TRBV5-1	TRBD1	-	TGCGCCAGCAGCTTGTATGGGACAGGGGAAGGCTACACCTTC	CASSLYGTGEGYTF
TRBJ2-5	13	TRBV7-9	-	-	TGTGCCAGCAGCTTAGTACAGAAAGAGACCCAGTACTTC	CASSLVQKETQYF
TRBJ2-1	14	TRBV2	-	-	TGTGCCAGCAGGGGGGCACCTGTCTACAATGAGCAGTTCTTC	CASRGAPVYNEQFF
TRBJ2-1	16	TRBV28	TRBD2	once	TGTGCCAGCAGTTCACCGGGACTAGATAGGCTCAATGAGCAGTTCTTC	CASSSPGLDRLNEQFF
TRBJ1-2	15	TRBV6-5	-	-	TGTGCCAGCAGTTACTTAGCACAGGGTGAATATGGCTACACCTTC	CASSYLAQGEYGYTF
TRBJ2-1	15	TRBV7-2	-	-	TGTGCCAGCAGCTTGGCAGCTGTGGTTTCGTATGAGCAGTTCTTC	CASSLAAVVSYEQFF
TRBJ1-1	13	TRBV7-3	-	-	TGTGCCAGCAGCTTACTAGGGAACACTGAAGCTTTCTTT	CASSLLGNTEAFF
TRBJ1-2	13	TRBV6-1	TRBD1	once	TGTGCCAGCAGTGAAGGGGGACAGGGACGCTACACCTTC	CASSEGGQGRYTF
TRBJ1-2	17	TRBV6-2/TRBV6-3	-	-	TGTGCCAGCAGCTTTTTAGGGCCTGACCGGACTACGAGCGGCTACACCTTC	CASSFLGPDRTTSGYTF
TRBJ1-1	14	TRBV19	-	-	TGTGCCAGTAGTATAAGACCCGTTGGCACTGAAGCTTTCTTT	CASSIRPVGTEAFF
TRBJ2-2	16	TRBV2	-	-	TGTGCCAGCAGTAGCGGACAGCTTATTAACACCGGGGAGCTGTTTTTT	CASSSGQLINTGELFF
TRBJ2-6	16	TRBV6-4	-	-	TGTGCCAGCAGTGAGGGCTTCACCTCTGGGGCCAACGTCCTGACTTTC	CASSEGFTSGANVLTF
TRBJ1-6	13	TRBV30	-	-	TGTGCCTGGAACAATGGGAACAATTCACCCCTCCACTTT	CAWNNGNNSPLHF
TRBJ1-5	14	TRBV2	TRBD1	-	TGTGCCAGCACCAGGGGGCTTCGCAATCAGCCCCAGCATTTT	CASTRGLRNQPQHF
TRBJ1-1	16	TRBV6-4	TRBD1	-	TGTGCCACCCCGGGACAGGGGGTCCCCTCGAACACTGAAGCTTTCTTT	CATPGQGVPSNTEAFF
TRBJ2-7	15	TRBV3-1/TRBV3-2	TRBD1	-	TGTGCCAGCAGCCAAGGGACAGGGGGCAGCTACGAGCAGTACTTC	CASSQGTGGSYEQYF
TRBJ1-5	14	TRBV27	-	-	TGTGCCAGCAGTTCCTCCACGGGCGGCCAGCCCCAGCATTTT	CASSSSTGGQPQHF
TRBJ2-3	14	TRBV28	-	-	TGTGCCAGCTTAACACGGGGGCCCACAGATACGCAGTATTTT	CASLTRGPTDTQYF